What follows describes a single T cell receptor (beta chain). Its specificity is unknown. The entry originates in a study of shared clonotypes between healthy human individuals. The study's findings and limits: Genetic and exposure-history diversity was limited by the few donors.

V shed 0 bases, J shed 3 bases, and the junction held 0 bases outside the gene matches. The CDR3 spans 14 residues. Germline lookup yields CDR1 SGHRS and CDR2 YFSETQ. Every subset's genomic DNA went evenly onto several immunoSEQ plates. Researchers sequenced unsorted PBMC DNA using ten immunoSEQ deep assay plates. How the authors handled the data: Quality scores were absent from the junction-only immunoSEQ sequences, so filtering differed. TCRdb keeps only in-frame clones here, not all; method: immunoSEQ multiplex PCR. The V and J calls and the clone size are those of that table, but D and trimming were determined from the DNA. The data show about 600,000 clones, roughly four fifths seen once.

The TCR comes from a woman aged 35 to 49 in good health. Some clones in this sample may be carry-over from other donors' samples. The sequenced sample was PBMCs. The chain recombines TRBV5-1 with TRBJ2-5, with 9 bases aligning to TRBD2. The CDR3 nucleotides are TGCGCCAGCAGCTTGGTAGCGGGAGAAGAGACCCAGTACTTC. This gives the protein CASSLVAGEETQYF.